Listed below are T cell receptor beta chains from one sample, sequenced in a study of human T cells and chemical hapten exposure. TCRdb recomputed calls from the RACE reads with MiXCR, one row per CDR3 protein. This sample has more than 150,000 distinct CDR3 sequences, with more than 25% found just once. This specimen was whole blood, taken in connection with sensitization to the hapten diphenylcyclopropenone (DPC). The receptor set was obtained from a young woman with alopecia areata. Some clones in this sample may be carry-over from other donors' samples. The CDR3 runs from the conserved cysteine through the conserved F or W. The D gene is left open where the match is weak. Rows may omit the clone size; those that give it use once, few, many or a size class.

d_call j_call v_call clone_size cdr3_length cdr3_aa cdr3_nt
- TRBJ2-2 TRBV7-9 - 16 CASSSGRLLDTGELFF TGTGCCAGCAGCTCGGGACGGCTGTTGGACACCGGGGAGCTGTTTTTT
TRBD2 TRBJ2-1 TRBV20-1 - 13 CSATSGSVNEQFF TGCAGTGCTACTAGCGGGAGTGTTAATGAGCAGTTCTTC
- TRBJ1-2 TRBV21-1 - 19 CASSKDFPEGGRPNYGYTF TGTGCCAGCAGCAAAGACTTCCCTGAGGGGGGCAGACCTAACTATGGCTACACCTTC
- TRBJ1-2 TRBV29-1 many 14 CSVEDPNRVAGYTF TGCAGCGTTGAAGATCCCAACAGGGTCGCTGGCTACACCTTC
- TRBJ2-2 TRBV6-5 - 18 CASSYKGVTGTNTGELFF TGTGCCAGCAGTTACAAGGGGGTGACGGGAACGAACACCGGGGAGCTGTTTTTT
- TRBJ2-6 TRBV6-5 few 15 CASSYRASGANVLTF TGTGCCAGCAGTTATCGAGCCTCTGGGGCCAACGTCCTGACTTTC
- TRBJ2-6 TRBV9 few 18 CASSVEGGRFSGANVLTF TGTGCCAGCAGCGTAGAAGGGGGTAGGTTCTCTGGGGCCAACGTCCTGACTTTC
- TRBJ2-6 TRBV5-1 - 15 CASSFRRSGANVLTF TGCGCCAGCAGCTTTCGGAGATCTGGGGCCAACGTCCTGACTTTC
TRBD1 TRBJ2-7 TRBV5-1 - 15 CASGPPGTGGHEQYF TGCGCCAGCGGCCCACCCGGGACAGGGGGCCACGAGCAGTACTTC
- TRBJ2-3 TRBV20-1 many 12 CSARDEADTQYF TGCAGTGCTAGAGATGAAGCAGATACGCAGTATTTT
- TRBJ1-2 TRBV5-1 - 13 CASSPHDSWGYTF TGCGCCAGCAGCCCCCACGACAGCTGGGGCTACACCTTC
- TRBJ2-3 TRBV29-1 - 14 CSIETGFPTDTQYF TGCAGCATCGAAACAGGGTTCCCCACAGATACGCAGTATTTT
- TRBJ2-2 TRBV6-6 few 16 CASSYGRGSGTGELFF TGTGCCAGCAGTTACGGGAGAGGGAGTGGTACCGGGGAGCTGTTTTTT
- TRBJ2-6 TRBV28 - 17 CASSLGGSLSGANVLTF TGTGCCAGCAGTTTGGGAGGCAGCTTATCTGGGGCCAACGTCCTGACTTTC
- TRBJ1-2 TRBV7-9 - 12 CASSRSYFGYTF TGTGCCAGCAGCCGATCTTACTTTGGCTACACCTTC
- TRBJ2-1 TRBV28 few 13 CASSQYGQHEQFF TGTGCCAGCAGCCAGTACGGGCAGCATGAGCAGTTCTTC
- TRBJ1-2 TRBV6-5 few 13 CASRNRLNYGYTF TGTGCCAGCAGGAATAGGCTAAACTATGGCTACACCTTC
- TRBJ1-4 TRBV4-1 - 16 CASSQGPGYTNEKLFF TGCGCCAGCAGCCAAGGCCCGGGCTATACTAATGAAAAACTGTTTTTT
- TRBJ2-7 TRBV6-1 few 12 CASSPREFEQYF TGTGCCAGCAGTCCCAGGGAATTCGAGCAGTACTTC
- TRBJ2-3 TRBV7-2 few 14 CASSLRPSTDTQYF TGTGCCAGCAGCTTACGTCCCTCCACAGATACGCAGTATTTT
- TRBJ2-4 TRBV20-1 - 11 CSARLLDIQYF TGCAGTGCTAGACTCCTGGACATTCAGTACTTC
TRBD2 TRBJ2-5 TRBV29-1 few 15 CSWGIRLAGVLTQYF TGCAGTTGGGGGATTCGACTAGCGGGAGTCTTGACCCAGTACTTC
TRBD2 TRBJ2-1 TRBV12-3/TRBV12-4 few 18 CASSPLGGASGTGNEQFF TGTGCCAGCAGTCCACTCGGGGGGGCTAGCGGGACCGGGAATGAGCAGTTCTTC
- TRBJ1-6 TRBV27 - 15 CASSLSATYNSPLHF TGTGCCAGCAGTTTATCTGCCACGTATAATTCACCCCTCCACTTT
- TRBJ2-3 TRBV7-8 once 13 CASSLDWGDTQYF TGTGCCAGCAGCTTAGACTGGGGAGATACGCAGTATTTT
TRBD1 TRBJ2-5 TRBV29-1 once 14 CSASPGQGSGGQYF TGCAGCGCTTCCCCCGGACAGGGGTCCGGAGGCCAGTACTTC
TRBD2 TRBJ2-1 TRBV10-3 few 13 CATEAGEGNEQFF TGTGCCACCGAAGCGGGAGAAGGCAATGAGCAGTTCTTC
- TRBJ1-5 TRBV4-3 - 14 CASSQEQGYQPQHF TGCGCCAGCAGCCAAGAACAGGGATACCAGCCCCAGCATTTT
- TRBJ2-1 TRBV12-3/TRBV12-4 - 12 CASSFPTGEQFF TGTGCCAGCAGTTTCCCAACGGGGGAGCAGTTCTTC
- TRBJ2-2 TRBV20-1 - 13 CSAKSENTGELFF TGCAGTGCGAAATCAGAGAACACCGGGGAGCTGTTTTTT
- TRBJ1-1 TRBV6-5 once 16 CASTLGMGQGATEAFF TGTGCCAGCACCCTAGGGATGGGGCAGGGTGCCACTGAAGCTTTCTTT
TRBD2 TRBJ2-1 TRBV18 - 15 CASSPGLAGANEQFF TGTGCCAGCTCACCAGGACTAGCGGGAGCCAATGAGCAGTTCTTC
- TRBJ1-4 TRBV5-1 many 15 CASSLFPGADEKLFF TGCGCCAGCAGCTTGTTTCCCGGGGCTGATGAAAAACTGTTTTTT
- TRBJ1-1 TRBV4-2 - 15 CASSQTRGGDTEAFF TGTGCCAGCAGCCAAACGAGGGGAGGGGACACTGAAGCTTTCTTT
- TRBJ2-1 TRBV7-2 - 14 CASSLDGRGYEQFF TGTGCCAGCAGCTTAGACGGGAGAGGGTATGAGCAGTTCTTC
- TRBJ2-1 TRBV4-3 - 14 CASSQDSLNNEQFF TGCGCCAGCAGCCAAGATTCACTTAACAATGAGCAGTTCTTC
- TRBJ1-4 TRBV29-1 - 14 CSVAGAATNEKLFF TGCAGCGTTGCAGGGGCTGCAACTAATGAAAAACTGTTTTTT
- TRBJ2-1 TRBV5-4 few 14 CASSLITEDNEQFF TGTGCCAGCAGCCTTATTACAGAGGACAATGAGCAGTTCTTC
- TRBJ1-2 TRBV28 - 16 CASSVRYFSGNYGYTF TGTGCCAGCAGTGTGCGTTACTTCTCGGGGAACTATGGCTACACCTTC
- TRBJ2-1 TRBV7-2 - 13 CASSFIAYNEQFF TGTGCCAGCAGCTTCATCGCCTACAATGAGCAGTTCTTC
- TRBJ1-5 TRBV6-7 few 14 CASRGGQFNQPQHF TGTGCCAGCAGGGGAGGACAGTTCAATCAGCCCCAGCATTTT
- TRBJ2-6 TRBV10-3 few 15 CAISESISGANVLTF TGTGCCATCAGTGAGTCGATTTCTGGGGCCAACGTCCTGACTTTC
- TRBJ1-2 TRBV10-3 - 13 CAISAAQGYGYTF TGTGCCATCAGTGCGGCTCAGGGCTATGGCTACACCTTC
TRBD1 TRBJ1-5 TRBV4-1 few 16 CASSQTSGGGNQPQHF TGCGCCAGCAGCCAGACGTCAGGGGGCGGCAATCAGCCCCAGCATTTT
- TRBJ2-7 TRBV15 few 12 CATSRDQGEQYF TGTGCCACCAGCAGAGACCAGGGGGAGCAGTACTTC
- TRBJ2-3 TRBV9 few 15 CASSGGGGRRDTQYF TGTGCCAGCAGCGGGGGAGGGGGCCGGAGAGATACGCAGTATTTT
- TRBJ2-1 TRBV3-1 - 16 CASSQELGESYNEQFF TGTGCCAGCAGCCAAGAGCTGGGGGAATCCTACAATGAGCAGTTCTTC
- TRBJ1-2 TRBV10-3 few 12 CAISESMGGYTF TGTGCCATCAGTGAGTCTATGGGGGGCTACACCTTC
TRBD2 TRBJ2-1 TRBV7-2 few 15 CASSLEWGRAGEQFF TGTGCCAGCAGCTTAGAATGGGGGAGGGCCGGTGAGCAGTTCTTC
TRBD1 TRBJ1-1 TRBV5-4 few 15 CASSTTGEMNTEAFF TGTGCCAGCAGCACTACAGGGGAGATGAACACTGAAGCTTTCTTT
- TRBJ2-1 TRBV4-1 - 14 CASSQPSGGNEQFF TGCGCCAGCAGCCAACCTTCGGGCGGCAATGAGCAGTTCTTC
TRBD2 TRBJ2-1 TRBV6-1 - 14 CASYSGRTGNEQFF TGTGCCAGCTATAGCGGGAGAACCGGGAATGAGCAGTTCTTC